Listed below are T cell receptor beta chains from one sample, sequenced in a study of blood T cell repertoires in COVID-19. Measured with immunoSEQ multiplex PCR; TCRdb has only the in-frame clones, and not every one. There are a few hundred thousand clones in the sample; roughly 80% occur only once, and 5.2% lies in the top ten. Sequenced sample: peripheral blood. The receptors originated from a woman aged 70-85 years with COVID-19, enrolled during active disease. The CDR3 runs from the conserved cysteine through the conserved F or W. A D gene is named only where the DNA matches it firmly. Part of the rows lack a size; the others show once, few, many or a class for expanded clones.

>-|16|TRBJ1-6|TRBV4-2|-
CASSQDLRDANSPLHF
TGTGCCAGCAGCCAAGATTTACGGGATGCTAATTCACCCCTCCACTTT
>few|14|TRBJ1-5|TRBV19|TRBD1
CASSMDRGNFAQHF
TGTGCCAGTAGTATGGACAGGGGAAACTTCGCCCAGCATTTT
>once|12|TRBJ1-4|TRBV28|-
CASSGQLEKLFF
TGTGCCAGCAGTGGGCAGCTTGAAAAACTGTTTTTT
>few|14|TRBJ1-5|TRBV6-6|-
CASSYLGGQGPQHF
TGTGCCAGCAGTTACCTGGGGGGGCAGGGGCCCCAGCATTTT
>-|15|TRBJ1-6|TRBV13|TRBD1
CASSPETGGNSPLHF
TGTGCCAGCAGCCCCGAGACAGGGGGGAATTCACCCCTCCACTTT
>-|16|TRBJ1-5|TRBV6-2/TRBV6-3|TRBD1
CASSSTGGYSNQPQHF
TGTGCCAGCAGTTCCACAGGGGGTTATAGCAATCAGCCCCAGCATTTT
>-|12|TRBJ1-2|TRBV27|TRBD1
CASIDRGGGYTF
TGTGCCAGCATCGACAGGGGGGGTGGCTACACCTTC
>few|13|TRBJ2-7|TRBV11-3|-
CASSLGPGVEQYF
TGTGCCAGCAGCTTAGGACCGGGGGTCGAGCAGTACTTC
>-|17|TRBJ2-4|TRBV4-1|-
CASSQDSPSGRMGIQYF
TGCGCCAGCAGCCAAGATTCTCCCAGTGGGAGGATGGGCATTCAGTACTTC
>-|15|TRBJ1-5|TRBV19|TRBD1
CASRDRGYSNQPQHF
TGTGCCAGTAGGGACAGGGGCTATAGCAATCAGCCCCAGCATTTT
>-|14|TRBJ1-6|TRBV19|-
CASREQGRVSPLHF
TGTGCCAGTAGGGAACAGGGAAGGGTTTCACCCCTCCACTTT
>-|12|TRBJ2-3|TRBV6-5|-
CAAGGRADTQYF
TGTGCCGCCGGGGGTAGGGCAGATACGCAGTATTTT
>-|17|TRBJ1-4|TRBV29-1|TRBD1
CSVTGTALSATNEKLFF
TGCAGCGTTACCGGGACAGCTTTATCAGCAACTAATGAAAAACTGTTTTTT
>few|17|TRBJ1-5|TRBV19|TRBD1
CASSIAKGGPSNQPQHF
TGTGCCAGTAGTATAGCTAAAGGGGGCCCCAGTAATCAGCCCCAGCATTTT
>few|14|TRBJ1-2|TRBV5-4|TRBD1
CASSRDRGDYGYTF
TGTGCCAGCAGCCGGGACAGGGGCGACTATGGCTACACCTTC
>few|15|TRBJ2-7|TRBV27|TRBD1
CASSLQGDGAYEQYF
TGTGCCAGCAGTTTACAGGGGGACGGCGCCTACGAGCAGTACTTC
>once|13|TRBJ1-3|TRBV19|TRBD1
CASRGQGANTIYF
TGTGCCAGCCGCGGACAGGGGGCGAACACCATATATTTT
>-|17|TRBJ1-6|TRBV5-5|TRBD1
CASSLAQGENYNSPLHF
TGTGCCAGCAGCTTGGCACAGGGGGAAAACTATAATTCACCCCTCCACTTT
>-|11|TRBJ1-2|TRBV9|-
CASSSPGGYTF
TGTGCCAGCAGCTCCCCAGGGGGCTACACCTTC
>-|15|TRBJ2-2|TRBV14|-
CASSRYRSGYGELFF
TGTGCCAGCAGCCGTTACAGATCCGGCTATGGGGAGCTGTTTTTT
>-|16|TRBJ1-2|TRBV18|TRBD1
CASSPATGGWDYGYTF
TGTGCCAGCTCACCAGCAACAGGGGGCTGGGACTATGGCTACACCTTC
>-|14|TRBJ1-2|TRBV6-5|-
CASSYRDNNYGYTF
TGTGCCAGCAGTTACCGGGACAATAACTATGGCTACACCTTC
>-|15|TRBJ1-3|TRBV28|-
CETSAGAGSGNTIYF
TGTGAAACGTCGGCGGGTGCCGGCTCTGGAAACACCATATATTTT
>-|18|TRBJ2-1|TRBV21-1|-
CASSKDFCGDRIYNEQFF
TGTGCCAGCAGCAAAGATTTCTGCGGGGATAGAATTTACAATGAGCAGTTCTTC
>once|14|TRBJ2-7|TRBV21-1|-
CASSNVQGTYEQYF
TGTGCCAGCAGCAATGTCCAGGGAACCTACGAGCAGTACTTC
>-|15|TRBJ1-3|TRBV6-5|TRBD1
CASTRTGSSGNTIYF
TGTGCCAGCACCAGGACAGGGTCCTCTGGAAACACCATATATTTT
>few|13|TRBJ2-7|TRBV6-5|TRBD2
CASTGTSGYEQYF
TGTGCCAGCACAGGGACTAGCGGCTACGAGCAGTACTTC
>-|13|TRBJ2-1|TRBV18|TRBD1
CASSPDRNNEQFF
TGTGCCAGCTCACCGGACAGGAACAATGAGCAGTTCTTC
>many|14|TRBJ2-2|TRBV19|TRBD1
CASRDRGNTGELFF
TGTGCCAGTCGGGACAGGGGGAACACCGGGGAGCTGTTTTTT
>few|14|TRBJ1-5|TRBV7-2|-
CASSFVSDKQPQHF
TGTGCCAGCAGCTTTGTTTCAGACAAGCAACCCCAGCATTTT
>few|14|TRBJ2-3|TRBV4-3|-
CASSQRFGGDTQYF
TGCGCCAGCAGCCAACGATTTGGCGGAGATACGCAGTATTTT
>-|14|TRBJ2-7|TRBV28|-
CASSFLAARSEQYF
TGTGCCAGCAGTTTTCTGGCAGCTAGGTCCGAGCAGTACTTC
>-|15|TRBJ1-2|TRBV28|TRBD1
CASSGQGKANYGYTF
TGTGCCAGCTCGGGACAGGGGAAAGCTAACTATGGCTACACCTTC
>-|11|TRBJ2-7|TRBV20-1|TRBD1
CSAPWDRVQYF
TGCAGTGCCCCTTGGGACAGGGTACAGTACTTC
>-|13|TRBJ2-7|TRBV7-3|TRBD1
CASSPGTALEQYF
TGTGCCAGCAGCCCCGGGACAGCTCTCGAGCAGTACTTC
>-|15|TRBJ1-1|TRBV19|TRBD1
CASSPVGQGNTEAFF
TGTGCCAGTAGTCCCGTAGGACAGGGGAACACTGAAGCTTTCTTT
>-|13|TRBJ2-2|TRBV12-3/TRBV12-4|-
CASSFDSTGELFF
TGTGCCAGCAGTTTCGACTCCACCGGGGAGCTGTTTTTT
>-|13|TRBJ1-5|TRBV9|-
CASSVGAFQPQHF
TGTGCCAGCAGCGTAGGTGCGTTTCAGCCCCAGCATTTT
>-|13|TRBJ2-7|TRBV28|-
CASSGGKSKEQYF
TGTGCCAGCAGTGGAGGGAAATCGAAGGAGCAGTACTTC
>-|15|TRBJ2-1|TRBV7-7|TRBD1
CASSSGTGAYNEQFF
TGTGCCAGCAGCTCCGGGACAGGGGCATACAATGAGCAGTTCTTC
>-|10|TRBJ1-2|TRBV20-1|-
CTNQERGYTF
TGCACAAACCAAGAGAGAGGCTACACCTTC
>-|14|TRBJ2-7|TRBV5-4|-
CASSLAPASYEQYF
TGTGCCAGCAGCTTGGCCCCAGCTAGCTACGAGCAGTACTTC
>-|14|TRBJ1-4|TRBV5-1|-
CASSLAGLTEKLFF
TGCGCCAGCAGCTTGGCGGGGTTGACTGAAAAACTGTTTTTT
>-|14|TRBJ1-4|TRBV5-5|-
CASSVDSTNEKLFF
TGTGCCAGCAGCGTAGACAGCACTAATGAAAAACTGTTTTTT
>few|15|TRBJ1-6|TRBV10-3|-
CAISVGTLQASPLHF
TGTGCCATCAGTGTCGGGACACTCCAAGCTTCACCCCTCCACTTT
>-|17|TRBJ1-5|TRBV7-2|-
CASSLGVGRAGRQPQHF
TGTGCCAGCAGCTTAGGGGTTGGCAGGGCTGGGCGACAGCCCCAGCATTTT
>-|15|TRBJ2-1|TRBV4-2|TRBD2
CASRPGLAGSNEQFF
TGTGCCAGCAGGCCTGGACTAGCGGGATCAAATGAGCAGTTCTTC
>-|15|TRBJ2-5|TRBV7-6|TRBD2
CASSSSSGGTQTQYF
TGTGCCAGCAGCTCAAGTAGCGGGGGGACGCAGACCCAGTACTTC
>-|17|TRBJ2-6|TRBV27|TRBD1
CASSLWQGASGANVLTF
TGTGCCAGCAGTTTATGGCAGGGGGCGAGTGGGGCCAACGTCCTGACTTTC
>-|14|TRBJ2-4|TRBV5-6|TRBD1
CASSSTGVKNIQYF
TGTGCCAGCAGCTCCACAGGGGTCAAAAACATTCAGTACTTC